This T cell receptor (beta chain) was captured by sequencing in a study of blood T cells in healthy people across ages. A second PCR, run for roughly 7 to 11 cycles, used a sample-barcoded 5' primer plus a J-beta primer mix. TCRdb used MiXCR to reprocess the 5' RACE reads, holding one entry per CDR3 protein. The repertoire holds some 850,000 distinct CDR3 sequences, roughly 24% seen once, with 3% in the top ten. These sequences were also reported in another study, on T cells of mothers and their children.

The TCR originated in a boy younger than 18 in good health. What was sequenced was blood.

The CDR3 DNA sequence: TGTGCCAGCAGTTTGTTACTAGCGGGGGGAACCTACAATGAGCAGTTCTTC. Translating gives CASSLLLAGGTYNEQFF. V is TRBV27 and J is TRBJ2-1; 12 bases align to TRBD2. J was trimmed by 2 bases and V by 3 bases; bases with no gene match: 5. Germline loops: CDR1 MNHEY, CDR2 SMNVEV (reference sequence). The length of the CDR3 is 17 residues.